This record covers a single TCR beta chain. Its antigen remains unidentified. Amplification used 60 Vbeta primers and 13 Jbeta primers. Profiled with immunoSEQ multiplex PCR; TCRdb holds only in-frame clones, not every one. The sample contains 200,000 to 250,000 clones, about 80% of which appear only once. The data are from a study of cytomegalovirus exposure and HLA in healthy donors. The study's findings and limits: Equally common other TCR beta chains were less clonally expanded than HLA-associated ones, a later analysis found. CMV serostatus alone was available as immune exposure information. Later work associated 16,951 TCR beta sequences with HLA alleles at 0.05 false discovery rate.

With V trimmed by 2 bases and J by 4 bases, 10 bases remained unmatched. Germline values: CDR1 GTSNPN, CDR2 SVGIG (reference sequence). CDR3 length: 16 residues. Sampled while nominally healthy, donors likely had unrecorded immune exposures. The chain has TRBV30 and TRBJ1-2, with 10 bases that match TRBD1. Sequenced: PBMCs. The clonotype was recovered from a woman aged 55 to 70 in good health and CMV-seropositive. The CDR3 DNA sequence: TGTGCCTGGAGTAACCGTGGGACAGGGGAATTCTATGGCTACACCTTC. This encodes CAWSNRGTGEFYGYTF.